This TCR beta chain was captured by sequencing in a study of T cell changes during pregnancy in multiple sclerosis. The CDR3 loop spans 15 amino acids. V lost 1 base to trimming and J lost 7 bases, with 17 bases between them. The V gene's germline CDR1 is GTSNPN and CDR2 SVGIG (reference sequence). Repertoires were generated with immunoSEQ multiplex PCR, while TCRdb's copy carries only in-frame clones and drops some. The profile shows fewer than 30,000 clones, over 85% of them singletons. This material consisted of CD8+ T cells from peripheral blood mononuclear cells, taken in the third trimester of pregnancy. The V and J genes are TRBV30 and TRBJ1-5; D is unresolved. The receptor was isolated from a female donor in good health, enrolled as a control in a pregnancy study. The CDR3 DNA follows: TGTGCCTGGAGTGCCCCGGACCGCCTAGCGCAGCCCCAGCATTTT. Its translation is CAWSAPDRLAQPQHF. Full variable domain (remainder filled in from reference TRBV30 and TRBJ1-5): SQTIHQWPATLVQPVGSPLSLECTVEGTSNPNLYWYRQAAGRGLQLLFYSVGIGQISSEVPQNLSASRPQDRQFILSSKKLLLSDSGFYLCAWSAPDRLAQPQHFGDGTRLSIL.